One sample yielded the 11 T cell receptor beta chains listed below, sequenced in a study of blood T cell repertoires in COVID-19. Sequencing was performed with immunoSEQ multiplex PCR; in TCRdb, only in-frame clones are kept and a portion is missing. The sample includes more than 150,000 clones, around 86% seen only once; the top ten take around 7%. The specimen sequenced was peripheral blood. Receptor source: a man aged 35 to 55 with acute or convalescent COVID-19.

The genes are TRBV19 and TRBJ2-4; 7 bases match TRBD2. V was pared by 10 bases and J by 5 bases, with 5 bases of the junction left unmatched. CDR3 size: 12 residues. Germline-derived CDR1 and CDR2 are LNHDA and SQIVND (reference sequence). CDR3 region: CATGRGENIQYF. The CDR3 bases are TGTGCCACAGGACGGGGGGAAAACATTCAGTACTTC.

The V and J genes are TRBV12-3 or TRBV12-4 and TRBJ1-6, with 10 bases aligning to TRBD1. This CDR3 has 13 residues. The V and J ends lost 5 bases and 14 bases, in that order; junction bases with no gene match: 6. The CDR3 reads CASSMGQGLALHF. The DNA for the CDR3 is TGTGCCAGCAGTATGGGACAGGGGCTCGCCCTCCACTTT.

The rearrangement links TRBV19 to TRBJ1-6, with 7 bases aligning to TRBD1. Germline-derived CDR1 and CDR2 are LNHDA and SQIVND (reference sequence). V was clipped by 4 bases and J by 7 bases; unmatched bases: 7. The CDR3 has 15 amino acids. The CDR3 DNA reads as TGTGCCAGTAGTACCGAGACAGGGTACAATTCACCCCTCCACTTT. Translating it yields CASSTETGYNSPLHF.

The gene calls are TRBV2 and TRBJ2-7; the match to TRBD1 covers 8 bases. CDR1 is SNHLY, CDR2 FYNNEI, per germline. There are 16 residues in the CDR3. The V gene end was trimmed by 8 bases and the J gene end by 0 bases; junction bases not matched to a gene: 12. CDR3 sequence reads: CASLLDFGQGSYEQYF. The DNA for the CDR3 is TGTGCCAGCTTACTGGACTTTGGACAGGGCTCCTACGAGCAGTACTTC.

The chain couples TRBV4-1 to TRBJ1-3, with D perhaps TRBD1 (6 bases). Trimming took off 0 bases at V and 0 bases at J, with 15 bases between the two ends. The CDR3 has 18 residues. Germline CDR1 MGHRA, CDR2 YSYEKL. The chain's CDR3 is CASSQDPLRGSSGNTIYF. The CDR3 bases are TGCGCCAGCAGCCAAGATCCCCTGAGGGGGAGCTCTGGAAACACCATATATTTT.

The chain links TRBV2 to TRBJ1-3; D not certain. This CDR3 region has 17 residues. Trimming left V 0 bases short and J 0 bases short, with 12 bases between. In germline, CDR1 is SNHLY, CDR2 FYNNEI. CDR3 in amino acids: CASSEALGTISGNTIYF. As DNA, the CDR3 is TGTGCCAGCAGTGAAGCACTGGGCACCATCTCTGGAAACACCATATATTTT.

V usage is TRBV6-4 and J usage is TRBJ2-5, with 9 bases matching TRBD2. The CDR3 contains 15 residues. Looked up from germline, CDR1 is MRHNA and CDR2 is SNTAGT. The junction had 7 bases not matched to a gene; V was cut back by 4 bases and J by 4 bases. The CDR3 DNA reads as TGTGCCAGCAGTGTACGCGGGGGGGCCGGAGAGACCCAGTACTTC. Translation: CASSVRGGAGETQYF.

The chain has TRBV10-2 and TRBJ1-4; D possibly corresponds to TRBD1 (6 bases). This CDR3 contains 15 residues. V was trimmed by 2 bases and J by 6 bases, leaving 13 bases between them. The germline V gene has CDR1 WSHSY and CDR2 SAAADI. The CDR3 bases are TGCGCCAGCAGTGAGATGGGGGCGCGGGATGAAAAACTGTTTTTT. Residues: CASSEMGARDEKLFF.

The chain links TRBV5-6 to TRBJ1-1, with D possibly being TRBD1 (6 bases). Germline CDR1 SGHDT, CDR2 YYEEEE. The CDR3 contains 15 residues. Between the trimmed V and J ends, which lost 2 bases and 0 bases, there was a span of 11 bases. In DNA, the CDR3 is TGTGCCAGCAGCTTAATCAGGGGCATGAACACTGAAGCTTTCTTT. Protein product: CASSLIRGMNTEAFF.

The chain links TRBV28 to TRBJ2-2; possible D gene TRBD2, 6 bases. CDR3 length equals 11 residues. Looked up from germline, CDR1 is MDHEN and CDR2 is SYDVKM. With 5 bases removed from V and 13 bases from J, the gap between germline ends came to 11 bases. CDR3 DNA sequence: TGTGCCAGCAGTCGGACTAACGGGCTGTTTTTT. Encoded protein: CASSRTNGLFF.

The gene calls are TRBV12-5 and TRBJ2-5, with D possibly TRBD1 on 6 matching bases. Per germline, CDR1 LGHNT and CDR2 FRNRAP. The length of the CDR3 is 14 residues. Trimming cost V 5 bases and J 2 bases, with 12 bases left between them. The CDR3 spells CASGKGQPQETQYF. In DNA, the CDR3 is TGTGCTAGTGGTAAAGGACAGCCTCAAGAGACCCAGTACTTC.